A selection of T cell receptor beta chains follows, all from one sample in a study of T cell changes during pregnancy in multiple sclerosis. Generated by immunoSEQ multiplex PCR, the TCRdb table keeps only in-frame clones and is missing some. This table holds tens of thousands of clones, around 89% found once. Source: CD8+ T cells from peripheral blood mononuclear cells, taken in the second trimester of pregnancy. These receptors were obtained from a female donor with multiple sclerosis, enrolled in a pregnancy study. Each CDR3 is given with its conserved first and last residue.

TRBJ2-2 | TRBV7-6 | CASSFRQRGNTGELFF
TRBJ1-4 | TRBV4-3 | CASSPSDRGNEKLFF
TRBJ2-5 | TRBV4-1 | CASSPGVTQETQYF
TRBJ2-1 | TRBV9 | CASSGASRSYNEQFF
TRBJ2-3 | TRBV27 | CASSFTAGGRKGGTDTQYF
TRBJ2-1 | TRBV4-1 | CASSQDSVYNEQFF
TRBJ2-2 | TRBV6-4 | CASSPGTDTGELFF
TRBJ2-1 | TRBV2 | CASRDTSGRSYNEQFF
TRBJ2-1 | TRBV7-9 | CASSLEGDRRPNEQFF
TRBJ2-2 | TRBV13 | CASSVRQGASTGELFF
TRBJ2-1 | TRBV5-1 | CASSLQDRDMDEQFF
TRBJ1-1 | TRBV11-2 | CASSLELGVMNTEAFF
TRBJ1-1 | TRBV5-1 | CASSSTGIENTEAFF
. | TRBV2 | CASSEGLPGVYEQYF
TRBJ2-7 | TRBV21-1 | CASSNACGQYF
TRBJ2-3 | TRBV27 | CASRSPGPTDTQYF
TRBJ2-2 | TRBV27 | CASSPLAGNTGELFF
TRBJ1-2 | TRBV5-1 | CASSLGAERGYGYTF
TRBJ1-2 | TRBV9 | CASSAPRGTNYGYTF
TRBJ1-2 | TRBV4-3 | CASSQGHLNYGYTF
TRBJ2-1 | TRBV7-9 | CASSLGAGAAHNEQFF
TRBJ2-5 | TRBV29-1 | CSVEGLAGVAAVVETQYF
TRBJ2-7 | TRBV28 | CASSMRATQYEQYF
TRBJ1-2 | TRBV7-6 | CASSANLEDYGYTF
TRBJ2-7 | TRBV9 | CASSVGGLDYEQYF
TRBJ2-1 | TRBV10-3 | CAISSGLANEQFF
TRBJ2-1 | TRBV6-6 | CASSLTGTGKNEQFF
TRBJ2-1 | TRBV7-9 | CASSFRYLAQFRAYNEQFF
TRBJ2-7 | TRBV19 | CASSALADLPYEQYF
TRBJ1-2 | TRBV12-5 | CASGRGDTYISYTF
TRBJ1-4 | TRBV30 | CAWSVRRSLPEKLFF
TRBJ2-3 | TRBV11-2 | CASSLGEQGAHPTDTQYF
TRBJ2-1 | TRBV7-9 | CASSSGLADNEQFF
TRBJ2-7 | TRBV27 | CASSQLAGVYEQYF
TRBJ1-5 | TRBV4-3 | CASSQDFQGAGQPQHF
TRBJ2-3 | TRBV27 | CASSPTSGRAELTDTQYF
TRBJ2-7 | TRBV6-5 | CASSLRESDEQYF
TRBJ2-7 | TRBV27 | CASAWGEGANYEQYF
TRBJ1-1 | TRBV28 | CASSLGRVGKGTGRKTEAFF
TRBJ2-5 | TRBV12-5 | CASAPGTVQETQYF